The subject of this entry is one T cell receptor beta chain. This entry comes from a study of CD4+ T cells in melanoma. Sequenced by immunoSEQ multiplex PCR; TCRdb stores in-frame clones only, minus some. The table includes more than 9,000 clones, 55% to 80% detected once. The germline V gene encodes CDR1 MNHNS and CDR2 SASEGT. V dropped 6 bases and J dropped 0 bases, with 12 bases sitting between them. The CDR3 length is 15 residues. The sequencing sample was made of cells from a culture (not recorded whether cultured in vitro). The chain recombines TRBV6-1 with TRBJ2-4, with no clear D. The receptor's source is a human donor with melanoma. CDR3 nucleotide sequence: TGTGCCAGCAGCCCGGACGGGCTAGCCAAAAACATTCAGTACTTC. As protein: CASSPDGLAKNIQYF.